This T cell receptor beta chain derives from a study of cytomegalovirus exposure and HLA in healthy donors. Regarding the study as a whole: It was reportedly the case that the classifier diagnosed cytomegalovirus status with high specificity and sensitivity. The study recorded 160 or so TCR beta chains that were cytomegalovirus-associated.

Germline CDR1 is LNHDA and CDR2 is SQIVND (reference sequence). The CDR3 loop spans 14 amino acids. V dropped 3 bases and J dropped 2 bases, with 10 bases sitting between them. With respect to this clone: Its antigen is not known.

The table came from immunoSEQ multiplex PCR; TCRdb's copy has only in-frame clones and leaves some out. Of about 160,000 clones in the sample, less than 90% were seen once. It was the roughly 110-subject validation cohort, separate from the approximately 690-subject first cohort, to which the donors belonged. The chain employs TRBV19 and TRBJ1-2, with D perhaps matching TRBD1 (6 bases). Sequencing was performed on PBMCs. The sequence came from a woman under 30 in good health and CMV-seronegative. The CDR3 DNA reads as TGTGCCAGTAGTATTCAGGGGTCCAACTATGGCTACACCTTC. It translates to CASSIQGSNYGYTF.